A selection of T cell receptor beta chains follows, all from one sample in a study of blood T cell repertoires in COVID-19. Measured with immunoSEQ multiplex PCR; TCRdb has only the in-frame clones, and not every one. The sample shows 250,000 to 300,000 clones, roughly 83% of them seen only once. The sample was peripheral blood. These receptors were collected from a man in his 60s who had recovered from COVID-19. The CDR3 runs from the conserved cysteine through the conserved F or W. A D gene is named only where the DNA matches it firmly. Expanded clones get a size class; other rows say once, few or many, or leave the size out.

v_gene	d_gene	j_gene	len	abundance	CDR3nt	CDR3aa
TRBV11-2	TRBD2	TRBJ2-1	16	NA	TGTGCCAGCAGCTTACTAGCGGGGCCGTCCTACAATGAGCAGTTCTTC	CASSLLAGPSYNEQFF
TRBV5-6	TRBD1	TRBJ2-3	18	NA	TGTGCCAGCAGCTTGGTCCCCTTGACAGGGACCAGCACAGATACGCAGTATTTT	CASSLVPLTGTSTDTQYF
TRBV2	NA	TRBJ2-7	14	NA	TGTGCCAGCAGTGAAGCGCTAGGACTCTACGAGCAGTACTTC	CASSEALGLYEQYF
TRBV19	NA	TRBJ1-2	15	NA	TGTGCCAGTAGGCCTGACAGGAGCACTAACTATGGCTACACCTTC	CASRPDRSTNYGYTF
TRBV9	TRBD1	TRBJ2-3	15	NA	TGTGCCAGCAGCACCCAGACAGGGGGAGCAGATACGCAGTATTTT	CASSTQTGGADTQYF
TRBV6-5	NA	TRBJ1-2	12	NA	TGTGCCAGCAGCGCCGCAGGGAGGGGCTACACCTTC	CASSAAGRGYTF
TRBV11-2	TRBD2	TRBJ2-1	16	NA	TGTGCCAGCATCCTACTAGCGGGAAACACAGCGAATGAGCAGTTCTTC	CASILLAGNTANEQFF
TRBV11-3	TRBD2	TRBJ2-5	16	NA	TGTGCCAGCAGCGCTTCTAGCGGGGGATTCGGAGAGACCCAGTACTTC	CASSASSGGFGETQYF
TRBV3-1/TRBV3-2	NA	TRBJ1-2	14	once	TGTGCCAGCAGCCAGGGGGCAACTAACTATGGCTACACCTTC	CASSQGATNYGYTF
TRBV27	NA	TRBJ2-3	14	NA	TGTGCCAGCTCAAGAGGCCGGAGCACAGATACGCAGTATTTT	CASSRGRSTDTQYF
TRBV5-6	TRBD2	TRBJ2-7	14	once	TGTGCCAGCAGAACTAGCGGGACTTCCTACGAGCAGTACTTC	CASRTSGTSYEQYF
TRBV5-8	TRBD2	TRBJ2-1	15	NA	TGTGCCAGCAACAAAGCCAGGACTAGCGTCAATGAGCAGTTCTTC	CASNKARTSVNEQFF
TRBV7-2	NA	TRBJ2-7	12	NA	TGTGCCAGCAGCCCGGAGGGATACGAGCAGTACTTC	CASSPEGYEQYF
TRBV18	NA	TRBJ1-2	15	once	TGTGCCAGCTCACTCCGACAGGCCAACCCGGGTGGCTACACCTTC	CASSLRQANPGGYTF
TRBV6-6	TRBD1	TRBJ2-7	13	NA	TGTGCCAGCGATCCAGGGGGTAAGATGGAGCAGTACTTC	CASDPGGKMEQYF
TRBV2	NA	TRBJ1-4	13	NA	TGTGCCAGCAGTGAACGGACACTTGAAAAACTGTTTTTT	CASSERTLEKLFF
TRBV24-1	NA	TRBJ2-5	13	few	TGTGCCACCAGTGATCGACACAAAGAGACCCAGTACTTC	CATSDRHKETQYF
TRBV19	TRBD1	TRBJ1-2	15	NA	TGTGCCAGCAACAAACTGACAGGGGGGGTCTATGGCTACACCTTC	CASNKLTGGVYGYTF
TRBV6-6	NA	TRBJ2-7	11	once	TGTGCCAGCAGTACCCACTCGGAGCAGTACTTC	CASSTHSEQYF
TRBV5-4	NA	TRBJ1-1	14	NA	TGTGCCAGCAGCCCGGTTGGGCGTTGGGCTGAAGCTTTCTTT	CASSPVGRWAEAFF
TRBV2	NA	TRBJ2-5	15	NA	TGTGCCAGCAGTGAAGCGGCATCTCGACAAGAGACCCAGTACTTC	CASSEAASRQETQYF
TRBV2	TRBD1	TRBJ2-5	14	once	TGTGCCAGCAGCCCGGGACAGGAGCTGGAGACCCAGTACTTC	CASSPGQELETQYF
TRBV7-8	NA	TRBJ2-1	13	NA	TGTGCCAGCAGCTTAATGGGAGCTGGGCCGGAGTTCTTC	CASSLMGAGPEFF
TRBV19	NA	TRBJ2-1	13	NA	TGTGCCAGCAAACGGGGGGCGTCCAATGAGCAGTTCTTC	CASKRGASNEQFF
TRBV21-1	NA	TRBJ1-1	17	few	TGTGCCAGCAGCAAAGGGCCCCTACCAGGTAGGGGCACTGAAGCTTTCTTT	CASSKGPLPGRGTEAFF